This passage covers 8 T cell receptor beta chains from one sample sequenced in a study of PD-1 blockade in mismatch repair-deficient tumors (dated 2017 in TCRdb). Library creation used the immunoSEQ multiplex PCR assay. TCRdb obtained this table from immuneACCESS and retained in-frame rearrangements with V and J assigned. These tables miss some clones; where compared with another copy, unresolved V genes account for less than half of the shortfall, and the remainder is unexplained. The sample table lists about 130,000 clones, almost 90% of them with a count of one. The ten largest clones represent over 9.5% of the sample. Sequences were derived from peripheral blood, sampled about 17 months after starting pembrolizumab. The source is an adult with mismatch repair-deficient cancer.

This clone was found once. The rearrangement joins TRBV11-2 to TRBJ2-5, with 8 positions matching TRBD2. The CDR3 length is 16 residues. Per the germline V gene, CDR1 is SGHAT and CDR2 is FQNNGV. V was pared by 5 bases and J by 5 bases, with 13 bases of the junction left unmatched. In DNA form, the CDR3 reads TGTGCCAGCAGCCCTCGGATAGCGGGACCCGGGGAGACCCAGTACTTC. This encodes CASSPRIAGPGETQYF.

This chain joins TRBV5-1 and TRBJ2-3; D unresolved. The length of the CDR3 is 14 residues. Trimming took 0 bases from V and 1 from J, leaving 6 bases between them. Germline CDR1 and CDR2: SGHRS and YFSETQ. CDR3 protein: CASSLGVRTDTQYF. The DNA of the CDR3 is TGCGCCAGCAGCTTGGGGGTCCGCACAGATACGCAGTATTTT.

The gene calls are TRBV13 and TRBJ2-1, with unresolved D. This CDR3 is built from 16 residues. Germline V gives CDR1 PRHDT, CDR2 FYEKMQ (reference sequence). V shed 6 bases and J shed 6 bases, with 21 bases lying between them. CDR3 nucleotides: TGTGCCAGCAGAACATGGTCGGCTCAGTGGCCCAATGAGCAGTTCTTC. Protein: CASRTWSAQWPNEQFF.

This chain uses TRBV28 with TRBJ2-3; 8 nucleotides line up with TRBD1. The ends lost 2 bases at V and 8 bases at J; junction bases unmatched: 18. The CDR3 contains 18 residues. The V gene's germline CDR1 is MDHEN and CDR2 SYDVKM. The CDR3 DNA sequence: TGTGCCAGCAGTTTAACCCCACTCGGACAGGGTGAATCTGGTACGCAGTATTTT. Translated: CASSLTPLGQGESGTQYF.

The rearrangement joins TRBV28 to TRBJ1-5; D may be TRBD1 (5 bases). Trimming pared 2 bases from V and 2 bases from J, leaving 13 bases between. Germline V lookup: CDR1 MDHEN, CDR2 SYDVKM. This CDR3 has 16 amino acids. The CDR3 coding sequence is TGTGCCAGCAGTTTAGCGGGGGGTGGGGGCAATCAGCCCCAGCATTTT. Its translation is CASSLAGGGGNQPQHF.

The DNA for the CDR3 is TGTGCCAGCAGTTTATTGAGCAGGTTACAAGAGACCCAGTACTTC. It codes for CASSLLSRLQETQYF. J is TRBJ2-5 and V is TRBV28, with D unresolved. Germline V lookup: CDR1 MDHEN, CDR2 SYDVKM. The V gene lost 1 base and the J gene lost 2 bases, with 11 bases spanning the gap. CDR3 length: 15 amino acids.

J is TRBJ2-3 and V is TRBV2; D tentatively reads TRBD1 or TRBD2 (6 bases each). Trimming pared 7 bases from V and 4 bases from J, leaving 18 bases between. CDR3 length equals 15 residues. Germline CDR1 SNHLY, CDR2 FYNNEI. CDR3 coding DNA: TGTGCCAGCACCCAGGTGGGGGGCCCAGCAGATACGCAGTATTTT. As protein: CASTQVGGPADTQYF.

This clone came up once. The DNA for the CDR3 is TGCAGCGTTGGAGGGTTAAGGACTGAAGCTTTCTTT. It codes for CSVGGLRTEAFF. The rearrangement uses TRBV29-1 and TRBJ1-1; D remains ambiguous. From germline, CDR1 is SQVTM and CDR2 ANQGSEA. The CDR3 is 12 amino acids. The ends were cut back, 4 bases at V and 5 bases at J, with 11 bases in the middle.